The rows below give T cell receptor beta chains drawn from one sample of a study of radiation and T cells in renal cell carcinoma. Using immunoSEQ multiplex PCR, the repertoire was profiled, and TCRdb retains in-frame clones only, with some absent. The sample gives some 95,000 clones, roughly 90% of which show up once; almost 8% is in the top ten. The sequencing here drew on blood, taken from a patient whose treatment included radiotherapy and nephrectomy. The receptors come from a man aged 50 or older with renal cell carcinoma. The CDR3 runs from the conserved cysteine through the conserved F or W. Fields, in order: clone size, D gene, V gene, J gene, CDR3 protein, CDR3 DNA. D genes are given only for firm matches. Only some rows state a clone size, as once, few, many or a class for expanded clones.

.	TRBD1	TRBV29-1	TRBJ1-2	CSVDRDRAGGYTF	TGCAGCGTCGATAGGGACAGGGCCGGCGGCTACACCTTC
few	.	TRBV18	TRBJ2-2	CASSPRGTPDTGELFF	TGTGCCAGCTCACCTCGAGGGACACCTGACACCGGGGAGCTGTTTTTT
.	TRBD1	TRBV6-5	TRBJ2-2	CASSPTGVNTGELFF	TGTGCCAGCAGCCCGACAGGGGTTAACACCGGGGAGCTGTTTTTT
once	TRBD1	TRBV5-4	TRBJ1-1	CASSLAGGKGNTEAFF	TGTGCCAGCAGCTTGGCAGGGGGCAAAGGGAACACTGAAGCTTTCTTT
once	.	TRBV6-5	TRBJ2-5	CASTGSAQETQYF	TGTGCCAGCACTGGGTCAGCTCAAGAGACCCAGTACTTC
once	.	TRBV28	TRBJ1-2	CASSLWPNYGYTF	TGTGCCAGCAGTTTATGGCCTAACTATGGCTACACCTTC
.	.	TRBV4-2	TRBJ1-6	CASSQIQGPYPNSPLHF	TGTGCCAGCAGTCAAATACAGGGTCCGTATCCTAATTCACCCCTCCACTTT
.	.	TRBV21-1	TRBJ2-5	CASSKRGNQETQYF	TGTGCCAGCAGCAAGAGGGGAAACCAAGAGACCCAGTACTTC
.	.	TRBV28	TRBJ1-4	CASSFGGGLGEKLFF	TGTGCCAGCAGTTTCGGAGGGGGTTTAGGTGAAAAACTGTTTTTT
.	.	TRBV4-1	TRBJ1-4	CASRRDRGLSNPSTNEKLFF	TGCGCCAGCAGACGCGATCGGGGGCTCTCCAACCCCTCAACTAATGAAAAACTGTTTTTT
.	TRBD1	TRBV5-4	TRBJ1-1	CASSFDRGSNTEAFF	TGTGCCAGCAGCTTTGACAGGGGATCGAACACTGAAGCTTTCTTT
.	.	TRBV5-1	TRBJ1-3	CASSGINSGNTIYF	TGCGCCAGCAGTGGGATCAACTCTGGAAACACCATATATTTT
few	.	TRBV28	TRBJ1-5	CASRDGQYSNQPQHF	TGTGCCAGCAGGGACGGACAGTATAGCAATCAGCCCCAGCATTTT
.	TRBD2	TRBV29-1	TRBJ2-7	CSPSRLAGVYEQYF	TGCAGCCCATCGCGGCTAGCGGGAGTGTACGAGCAGTACTTC
.	.	TRBV5-1	TRBJ2-2	CASSGEGWSGELFF	TGCGCCAGCAGCGGAGAGGGGTGGTCCGGGGAGCTGTTTTTT
.	.	TRBV5-1	TRBJ1-4	CASSPEQGPNEKLFF	TGCGCCAGCAGCCCGGAACAGGGACCCAATGAAAAACTGTTTTTT